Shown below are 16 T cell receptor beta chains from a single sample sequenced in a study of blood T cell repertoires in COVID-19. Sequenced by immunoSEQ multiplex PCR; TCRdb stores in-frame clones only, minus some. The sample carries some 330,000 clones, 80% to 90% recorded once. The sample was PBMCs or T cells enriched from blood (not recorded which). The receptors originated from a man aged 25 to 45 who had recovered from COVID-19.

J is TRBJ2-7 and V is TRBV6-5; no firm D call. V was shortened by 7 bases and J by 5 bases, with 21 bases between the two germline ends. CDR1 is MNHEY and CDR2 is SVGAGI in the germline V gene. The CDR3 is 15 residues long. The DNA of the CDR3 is TGTGCCAGCACCAGGAAGGCTTCGTATTTCGACGAGCAGTACTTC. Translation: CASTRKASYFDEQYF.

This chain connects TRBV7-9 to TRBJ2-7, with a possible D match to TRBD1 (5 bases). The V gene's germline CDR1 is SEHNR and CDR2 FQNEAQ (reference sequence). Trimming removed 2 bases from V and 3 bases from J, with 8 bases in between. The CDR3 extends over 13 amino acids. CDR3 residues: CASSLQDSYEQYF. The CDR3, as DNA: TGTGCCAGCAGCTTACAAGACAGCTACGAGCAGTACTTC.

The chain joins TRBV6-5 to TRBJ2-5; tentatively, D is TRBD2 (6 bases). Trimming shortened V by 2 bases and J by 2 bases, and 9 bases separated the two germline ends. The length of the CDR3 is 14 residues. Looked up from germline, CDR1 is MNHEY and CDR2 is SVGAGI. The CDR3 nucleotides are TGTGCCAGCAGTTACCGACGGGGGCAAGAGACCCAGTACTTC. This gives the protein CASSYRRGQETQYF.

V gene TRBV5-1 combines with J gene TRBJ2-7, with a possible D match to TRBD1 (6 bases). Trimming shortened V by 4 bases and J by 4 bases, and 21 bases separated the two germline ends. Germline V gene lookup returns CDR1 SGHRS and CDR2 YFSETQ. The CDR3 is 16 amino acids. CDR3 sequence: CASSLTGTPDGYEQYF. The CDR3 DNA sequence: TGCGCCAGCAGCCTCACCGGGACACCTGACGGGTACGAGCAGTACTTC.

The CDR3 region has the DNA TGTGCCAGCTCACCACCCCAGAATAGCGGGAATTGGAATGAGCAGTTCTTC. It translates to CASSPPQNSGNWNEQFF. The genes are TRBV18 and TRBJ2-1, with 8 bases aligning to TRBD2. CDR3 length equals 17 residues. V lost 0 bases, J lost 7 bases, and 11 bases stayed unmatched. Per germline, CDR1 KGHSH and CDR2 LQKENI. Full variable domain (remainder filled in from reference TRBV18 and TRBJ2-1): NAGVMQNPRHLVRRRGQEARLRCSPMKGHSHVYWYRQLPEEGLKFMVYLQKENIIDESGMPKERFSAEFPKEGPSILRIQQVVRGDSAAYFCASSPPQNSGNWNEQFFGPGTRLTVL.

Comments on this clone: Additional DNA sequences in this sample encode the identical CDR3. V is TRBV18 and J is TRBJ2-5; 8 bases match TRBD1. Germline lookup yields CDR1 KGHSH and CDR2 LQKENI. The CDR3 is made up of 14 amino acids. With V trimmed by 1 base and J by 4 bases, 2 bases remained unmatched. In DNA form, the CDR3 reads TGTGCCAGCTCACCACTTGACAGGGGAGAGACCCAGTACTTC. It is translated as CASSPLDRGETQYF.

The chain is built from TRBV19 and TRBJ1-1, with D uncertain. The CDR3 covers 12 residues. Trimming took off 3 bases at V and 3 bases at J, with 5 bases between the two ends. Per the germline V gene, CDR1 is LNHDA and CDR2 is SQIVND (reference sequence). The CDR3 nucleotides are TGTGCCAGTAGTATCCGGGACACTGAAGCTTTCTTT. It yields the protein CASSIRDTEAFF.

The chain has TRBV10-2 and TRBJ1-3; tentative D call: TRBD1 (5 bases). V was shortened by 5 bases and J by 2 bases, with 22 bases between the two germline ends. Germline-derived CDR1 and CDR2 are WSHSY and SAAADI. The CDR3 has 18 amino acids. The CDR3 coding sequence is TGCGCCAGCAGTAATCAGGGCCCTTACCCAGTTACTGGAAACACCATATATTTT. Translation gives CASSNQGPYPVTGNTIYF.

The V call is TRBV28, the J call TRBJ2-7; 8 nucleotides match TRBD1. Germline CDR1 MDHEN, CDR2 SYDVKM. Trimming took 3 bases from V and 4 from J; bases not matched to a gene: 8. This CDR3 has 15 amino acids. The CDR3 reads CASSFPVQGEYEQYF. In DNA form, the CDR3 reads TGTGCCAGCAGTTTTCCAGTACAGGGGGAGTACGAGCAGTACTTC.

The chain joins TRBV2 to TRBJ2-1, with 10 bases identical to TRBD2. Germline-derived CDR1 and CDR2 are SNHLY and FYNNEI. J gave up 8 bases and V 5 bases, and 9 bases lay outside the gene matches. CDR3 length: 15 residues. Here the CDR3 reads CASSWRSGTSDEQFF. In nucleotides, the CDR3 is TGTGCCAGCAGTTGGCGAAGCGGGACTAGCGATGAGCAGTTCTTC. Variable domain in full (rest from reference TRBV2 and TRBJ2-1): EPEVTQTPSHQVTQMGQEVILRCVPISNHLYFYWYRQILGQKVEFLVSFYNNEISEKSEIFDDQFSVERPDGSNFTLKIRSTKLEDSAMYFCASSWRSGTSDEQFFGPGTRLTVL.

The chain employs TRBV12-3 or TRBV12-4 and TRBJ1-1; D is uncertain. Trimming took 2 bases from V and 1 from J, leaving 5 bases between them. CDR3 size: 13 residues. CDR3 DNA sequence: TGTGCCAGCAGTTTACGGGGGAACACTGAAGCTTTCTTT. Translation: CASSLRGNTEAFF.

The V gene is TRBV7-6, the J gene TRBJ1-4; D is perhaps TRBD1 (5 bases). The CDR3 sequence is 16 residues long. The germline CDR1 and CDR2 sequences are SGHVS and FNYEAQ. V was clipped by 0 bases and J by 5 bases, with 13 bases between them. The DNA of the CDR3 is TGTGCCAGCAGCTTAGCGGAGGGGCAGGTGAATGAAAAACTGTTTTTT. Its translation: CASSLAEGQVNEKLFF.

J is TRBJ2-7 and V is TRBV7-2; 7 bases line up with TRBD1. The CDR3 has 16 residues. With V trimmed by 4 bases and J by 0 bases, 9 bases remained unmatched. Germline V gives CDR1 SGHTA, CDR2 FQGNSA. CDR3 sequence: CASSYDPTGSSYEQYF. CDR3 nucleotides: TGTGCCAGCAGCTACGACCCGACAGGGAGCTCCTACGAGCAGTACTTC.

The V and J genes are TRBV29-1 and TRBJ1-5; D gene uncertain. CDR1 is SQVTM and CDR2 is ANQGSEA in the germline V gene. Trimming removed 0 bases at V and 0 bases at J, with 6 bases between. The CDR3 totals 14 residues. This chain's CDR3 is CSVEEGSSNQPQHF. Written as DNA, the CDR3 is TGCAGCGTTGAAGAAGGGAGTAGCAATCAGCCCCAGCATTTT.

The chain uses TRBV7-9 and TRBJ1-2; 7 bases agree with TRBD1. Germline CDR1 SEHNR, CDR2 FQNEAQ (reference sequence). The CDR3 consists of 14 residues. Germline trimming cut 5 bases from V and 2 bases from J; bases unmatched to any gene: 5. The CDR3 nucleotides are TGTGCCAGCAGCCGGGACAGCGTAAACTATGGCTACACCTTC. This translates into CASSRDSVNYGYTF.

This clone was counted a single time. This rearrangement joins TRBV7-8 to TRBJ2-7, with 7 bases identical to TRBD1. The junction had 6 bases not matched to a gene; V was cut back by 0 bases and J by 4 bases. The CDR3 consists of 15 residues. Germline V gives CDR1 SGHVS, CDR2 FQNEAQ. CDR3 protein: CASSLATGLLYEQYF. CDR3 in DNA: TGTGCCAGCAGCTTAGCGACAGGGTTGCTATACGAGCAGTACTTC.